The text below deals with one T cell receptor beta chain. This clonotype was observed a handful of times. This receptor's antigen is unknown. No clone much larger than this one lies a single base away; base qualities are absent. Library creation used 5' RACE. TCRdb lists the instrument as NextSeq 500. Unique molecular identifiers were attached to individual cDNA molecules in the TCR library protocol so that sequencing error and PCR bias could be corrected. Sequencing covered both TCR alpha and beta chains, and within each sample the abundances of alpha and beta sequences were tightly co-correlated. In the source study's methods: Decombinator V4 was used to annotate the V gene, J gene and CDR3 of the TCR sequences. TCRs were defined as expanded if a significant change between any two time points was detected under a Poisson model with p below 0.0001. Abundances of TCRs were expressed as counts per million after normalisation to the total number of TCRs sequenced in each sample. TRAV1-2 paired with TRAJ12, TRAJ20 or TRAJ33 defined MAIT TCRs, while TRAV10 paired with TRAJ18 defined iNKT TCRs. VDJdb, accessed 1 November 2021, was searched for CMV, EBV and SARS-CoV-2 annotated TCRs, with TCRs annotated for multiple antigens excluded. TCRdb reprocessed the public reads (quality trimming at Q25 with fastp, clone calling with MiXCR) and kept in-frame beta chains. Rows matching on CDR3 protein sequence are summarized as one entry with the most common DNA and genes. In this record, the V and J calls reflect TCRdb's handling and not the investigators' own analysis. Within this sample are 75,000 to 100,000 distinct CDR3 sequences, with around 15% of them counted one time only. Clones ranked in the top ten supply around 7% of the sample.

Set within a cohort of healthcare workers in London, UK, this nested case-control study involved weekly PCR testing of nasopharyngeal swabs along with blood sampling. Healthcare workers were recruited between 23 and 31 March 2020, during the week of the UK lockdown, and were followed weekly for up to roughly 15 weeks. V and J lose 4 bases and 4 bases, and a span of 10 bases separates them. The CDR3 runs 14 amino acids, cysteine and phenylalanine included. Here the CDR3 DNA is all that survives: 42 bases in frame from base 1. The germline V gene (reference sequence) yields LGHDT for CDR1 and YNNKEL for CDR2. This sample is drawn from a study of early T cells in non-severe SARS-CoV-2 infection (dated by TCRdb to the early 2020s). At the level of the whole study: Because TCR sequencing relied on bulk RNA taken from unsorted whole blood, pairing of alpha and beta chains was not possible.

General findings and caveats noted by the study authors: VDJdb matching was skewed toward anti-spike CD8 responses and likely underestimated virus-specific expansions by missing private and CD4 specificities.

The sequence was obtained from an adult who was a healthcare worker with PCR-confirmed SARS-CoV-2 infection or an uninfected control (not recorded which). The V and J segments used are TRBV3-1 and TRBJ2-2; the D gene remains uncertain. The sequencing input was whole blood. The sequence in DNA is TGTGCCAGCAGCCCAGCCCCCGGCACCGGGGAGCTGTTTTTT. Its product reads: CASSPAPGTGELFF.